The T cell receptor (beta chain) under discussion was sequenced for a study of low-dose radiotherapy and immunotherapy resistance in tumors. Looking at the study overall: Per fraction, Cohort 2 was given 1 Gy every two weeks, accumulating a total of 13 Gy over 26 weeks. Each patient was administered nivolumab intravenously at 240 mg, which was a flat dose, every two weeks, along with intravenous ipilimumab at 1 mg/kg every six weeks.

First-strand cDNA used TRAV- and TRBV-specific primers, covering alpha and beta chains. With a constant-region primer and a V-primer adapter, TCRs were subjected to 20 PCR cycles of amplification. TCRdb recomputed calls from the reads with MiXCR, one row per CDR3 protein. In the table there are around 80,000 distinct CDR3 sequences, 18% of which are singletons. In this sample, this clonotype turned up many times. After removal of 7 bases from V and 2 bases from J, the junction contained 7 bases not matched to a gene. Germline values: CDR1 SQVTM, CDR2 ANQGSEA. This CDR3 contains 13 residues. The sample's time point: before trial treatment. Nivolumab, ipilimumab, aspirin, low-dose cyclophosphamide and low-dose radiotherapy were given to donors.

The chain links TRBV29-1 to TRBJ2-5; TRBD1 matches at 7 bases. The TCR was taken from a male donor with prostate cancer. The sample here was PBMCs, taken before treatment. This CDR3 is CSAEGQVQETQYF. CDR3 nucleotide sequence: TGCAGCGCCGAAGGACAGGTACAAGAGACCCAGTACTTC.